One sample yielded the 28 T cell receptor beta chains listed below, sequenced in a study of T cell repertoires in cytomegalovirus infection. TCRdb reprocessed the reads via MiXCR and lists one record per CDR3 protein. The sample gives 500,000 or so distinct CDR3 sequences, approximately 15% of which show up once; about 24% is in the top ten. Sequencing used CD8+ T cells from PBMCs. The receptors come from a human donor in good health (CMV status not recorded). Some clones in this sample may be carry-over from other donors' samples.

This clonotype was observed at least ten times. The chain joins TRBV6-1 to TRBJ2-2, with unresolved D. There are 15 residues in the CDR3. Trimming shortened V by 1 base and J by 0 bases, and 6 bases separated the two germline ends. The germline gives CDR1 MNHNS, CDR2 SASEGT. For the CDR3, the DNA is TGTGCCAGCAGTGAAGGTACCTCGAACACCGGGGAGCTGTTTTTT. Translated, it gives CASSEGTSNTGELFF.

In nucleotides, the CDR3 is TGTGCCAGCAGCTTAGCGCAGCACACAGATACGCAGTATTTT. Its protein product is CASSLAQHTDTQYF. The genes are TRBV7-9 and TRBJ2-3; no clear D. The CDR3 has 14 residues. V lost 0 bases and J 2 bases, leaving 6 bases between the germline ends. Germline CDR1 is SEHNR and CDR2 is FQNEAQ (reference sequence).

This sequence joins TRBV6-5 and TRBJ2-1; tentatively, D is TRBD1 or TRBD2 (6 bases each). The ends were cut back, 0 bases at V and 5 bases at J, with 11 bases in the middle. Germline V CDR1 and CDR2: MNHEY, SVGAGI. The CDR3 is 15 amino acids. CDR3 DNA: TGTGCCAGCAGTTACTCGGGGGGCAGGGACAATGAGCAGTTCTTC. Its protein product is CASSYSGGRDNEQFF.

V is TRBV23-1 and J is TRBJ1-6, with D perhaps TRBD1 (5 bases). TRBV23-1 is recorded as an ORF, its role being uncertain. Trimming removed 0 bases from V and 9 bases from J, with 12 bases in between. The CDR3 runs 15 residues. Here the CDR3 reads CASSQSGRGGSPLHF. The CDR3 bases are TGCGCCAGCAGTCAATCGGGGAGGGGAGGTTCACCCCTCCACTTT.

In the case of this clonotype: A much larger clone sits a single nucleotide away, making a read error possible. The chain uses TRBV28 and TRBJ2-6, with D hard to call. V was clipped by 10 bases and J by 0 bases, with 25 bases between them. Germline-derived CDR1 and CDR2 are MDHEN and SYDVKM. CDR3 length: 19 amino acids. In DNA, the CDR3 is TGTGCCAACATGATGGCTAATCAGAGGATTCACTCTGGGGCCAACGTCCTGACTTTC. Amino acids: CANMMANQRIHSGANVLTF.

The sample holds many counts of this clonotype. The chain joins TRBV27 to TRBJ1-1, with D possibly being TRBD1 (5 bases). V lost 4 bases and J lost 6, with 15 bases in between. There are 14 residues in the CDR3. Germline assignment: CDR1 MNHEY and CDR2 SMNVEV (reference sequence). CDR3 DNA sequence: TGTGCCAGCAGTTCCGGGACGGACTTCTCTGAAGCTTTCTTT. Its protein is CASSSGTDFSEAFF.

This clonotype has a count of ten or more. V is TRBV7-3 and J is TRBJ1-1; no definite D call. Germline V gene data show CDR1 as SGHTA and CDR2 as FQGTGA. The CDR3 loop spans 15 amino acids. The V and J ends lost 5 bases and 2 bases respectively, with 15 bases between them. CDR3 nucleotide sequence: TGTGCCAGCAGCCTCCGGACTGGGTCTAACACTGAAGCTTTCTTT. Translated, it gives CASSLRTGSNTEAFF.

This clonotype appeared many times. The CDR3 sequence: CASSLSGTGTSPLHF. In nucleotides, the CDR3 is TGTGCCAGCAGTTTATCCGGGACAGGGACTTCACCCCTCCACTTT. V and J are TRBV28 and TRBJ1-6; 9 nucleotides agree with TRBD1. The V and J ends lost 1 base and 9 bases, in that order; junction bases with no gene match: 4. Germline V gives CDR1 MDHEN, CDR2 SYDVKM. The CDR3 spans 15 residues.

This chain's CDR3 is CASSPSGPHEQYF. CDR3 nucleotides: TGCGCCAGCAGCCCCTCAGGGCCCCACGAGCAGTACTTC. The J gene is TRBJ2-7, the V gene TRBV5-1; weak D call: TRBD1 (5 bases). V shed 4 bases and J shed 5 bases, with 13 bases lying between them. The CDR3 has 13 amino acids. Germline CDR1 reads SGHRS; CDR2 reads YFSETQ.

This clonotype was seen a handful of times. V usage is TRBV4-1 and J usage is TRBJ1-3; no firm D call. The V and J ends lost 5 bases and 6 bases respectively, with 8 bases between them. Germline CDR1 MGHRA, CDR2 YSYEKL. There are 12 residues in the CDR3. CDR3 DNA: TGCGCCAGCAGCTCGCATGAAAACACCATATATTTT. This encodes CASSSHENTIYF.

This clonotype was seen repeatedly, ten times or more. V is TRBV10-3 and J is TRBJ2-7; 8 nucleotides align to TRBD2. V shed 7 bases and J 0 bases; nucleotides not matched to a gene: 8. The CDR3 spans 15 residues. Germline-derived CDR1 and CDR2 are ENHRY and SYGVKD. The CDR3 protein is CAIKLWRGDSYEQYF. CDR3 bases: TGTGCCATCAAGCTATGGCGGGGGGACTCCTACGAGCAGTACTTC.

This clonotype has at least ten counts. This chain links TRBV4-1 with TRBJ1-5; a weak D match, TRBD1 (6 bases). The germline V gene has CDR1 MGHRA and CDR2 YSYEKL. The germline V and J ends were trimmed by 1 base and 7 bases, with 17 bases remaining between them. The CDR3 is 16 residues long. The CDR3 DNA is TGCGCCAGCAGCCAAGGGACTCAGGGGCCCGGACAGCCCCAGCATTTT. This sequence encodes CASSQGTQGPGQPQHF.

This clonotype was observed many times. The V gene is TRBV28, the J gene TRBJ2-1, with D hard to call. Trimming pared 2 bases from V and 7 bases from J, leaving 9 bases between. Germline lookup yields CDR1 MDHEN and CDR2 SYDVKM. CDR3 length: 13 amino acids. Written as DNA, the CDR3 is TGTGCCAGCAGTTTAGAAGGGTGGAATGAGCAGTTCTTC. Protein product: CASSLEGWNEQFF.

This clonotype was found many times. The CDR3 coding sequence is TGTGCCAGCAGCTTAGCGAACAGGGAGAGATCACTAGCCAAAAACATTCAGTACTTC. Translation gives CASSLANRERSLAKNIQYF. The chain couples TRBV7-9 to TRBJ2-4, with a possible D match to TRBD1 (6 bases). Trimming cost V 0 bases and J 0 bases, with 18 bases left between them. The CDR3 is 19 residues long. Germline CDR1 is SEHNR and CDR2 is FQNEAQ (reference sequence).

This clonotype was seen ten or more times. The V gene is TRBV11-2, the J gene TRBJ2-5; tentative D call: TRBD1 (5 bases). The CDR3 length is 14 residues. CDR1 is SGHAT, CDR2 FQNNGV, per germline. Deletions cut 1 base from V and 5 bases from J, with 11 bases between. The CDR3 here is CASSLAPRQETQYF. In DNA, the CDR3 is TGTGCCAGCAGCTTAGCCCCCCGACAGGAGACCCAGTACTTC.

The sample holds a few counts of this clonotype. This rearrangement joins TRBV12-3 or TRBV12-4 to TRBJ1-2; D unresolved. This CDR3 is 12 amino acids long. The V end lost 5 bases, the J end lost 4 bases, and 8 bases lay between the germline ends. The CDR3 sequence is CASSLGFYGYTF. In nucleotides, the CDR3 is TGTGCCAGCAGTCTAGGGTTCTATGGCTACACCTTC.

Ten or more counts support this clonotype. The chain uses TRBV28 and TRBJ2-7; 9 bases map to TRBD2. CDR3 length equals 14 residues. Germline CDR1 and CDR2: MDHEN and SYDVKM. Trimming took 6 bases from V and 4 from J; bases not matched to a gene: 7. The chain's CDR3 is CASRTFSGSYEQYF. The CDR3 bases are TGTGCCAGCAGGACCTTTAGCGGGAGTTACGAGCAGTACTTC.

This clonotype occurred many times. The gene calls are TRBV7-8 and TRBJ1-2, with D possibly matching TRBD1 (5 bases). Germline CDR1 and CDR2: SGHVS and FQNEAQ. This CDR3 is built from 15 residues. V was pared by 1 base and J by 7 bases, with 16 bases between. Here the CDR3 DNA reads TGTGCCAGCAGCTTAGTTCAGGGAGGGCGGGCTGGCTACACCTTC. It is translated as CASSLVQGGRAGYTF.

This clonotype was observed at least ten times. The J gene is TRBJ2-1, the V gene TRBV4-1, with TRBD1 identical over 8 bases. The junction had 3 bases not matched to a gene; V was cut back by 0 bases and J by 5 bases. CDR3 size: 15 residues. Looked up from germline, CDR1 is MGHRA and CDR2 is YSYEKL. The CDR3 protein is CASSQDWTGNNEQFF. The CDR3 DNA is TGCGCCAGCAGCCAAGATTGGACAGGGAACAATGAGCAGTTCTTC.

This clonotype was seen repeatedly, ten times or more. The chain combines TRBV12-5 with TRBJ1-2; D not resolved. Germline CDR1 and CDR2: LGHNT and FRNRAP. The ends were cut back, 0 bases at V and 4 bases at J, with 9 bases in the middle. The CDR3 is 14 amino acids. CDR3: CASGLVARFYGYTF. The CDR3 nucleotides are TGTGCTAGTGGTTTGGTAGCACGGTTCTATGGCTACACCTTC.

This clonotype was counted between two and nine times. The chain recombines TRBV19 with TRBJ2-2; tentatively, D is TRBD1 or TRBD2 (6 bases each). In germline, CDR1 is LNHDA, CDR2 SQIVND (reference sequence). CDR3 size: 15 residues. In DNA, the CDR3 is TGTGCTAGCGGTCAGGGGATTCGGGGGACCGGGGAGCTGTTTTTT. Protein sequence: CASGQGIRGTGELFF.

In this sample, this clonotype turned up once. The rearrangement uses TRBV5-1 and TRBJ2-1; D tentatively reads TRBD1 or TRBD2 (6 bases each). The CDR3 spans 14 residues. Trimming pared 3 bases from V and 8 bases from J, leaving 15 bases between. Germline values: CDR1 SGHRS, CDR2 YFSETQ. The CDR3 loop reads CASSWGARGDEQFF. DNA for the CDR3: TGCGCCAGCAGCTGGGGGGCCAGAGGCGATGAGCAGTTCTTC.

There are a few counts of this clonotype. The chain employs TRBV6-5 and TRBJ2-1; TRBD2 agrees at 8 bases. V gave up 0 bases and J gave up 6 bases; unmatched junction bases: 1. The germline CDR1 and CDR2 sequences are MNHEY and SVGAGI. This CDR3 comprises 14 residues. CDR3 DNA: TGTGCCAGCAGTTACTCGGGACTAGGCAATGAGCAGTTCTTC. Translating gives CASSYSGLGNEQFF.

Ten or more counts support this clonotype. The rearrangement uses TRBV7-9 and TRBJ1-6; D ambiguous. CDR1 SEHNR and CDR2 FQNEAQ come from the germline V gene (reference sequence). Between the trimmed V and J ends, which lost 5 bases and 6 bases, there was a span of 14 bases. The CDR3 spans 15 residues. The CDR3 reads CASSPVRGRNSPLHF. The CDR3 DNA is TGTGCCAGCAGCCCTGTTCGGGGTCGTAATTCACCCCTCCACTTT.

J is TRBJ2-3 and V is TRBV18, with 7 nucleotides matching TRBD1. The length of the CDR3 is 15 residues. CDR1 and CDR2 from the germline V gene are KGHSH and LQKENI. V was pared by 4 bases and J by 6 bases, with 10 bases of the junction left unmatched. CDR3 protein: CASSLPREQGDTQYF. The CDR3 coding sequence is TGTGCCAGCTCACTCCCCCGAGAACAGGGGGATACGCAGTATTTT.

This clonotype has only a few counts. V usage is TRBV9 and J usage is TRBJ1-2, with D perhaps matching TRBD1 (5 bases). The germline V gene encodes CDR1 SGDLS and CDR2 YYNGEE. Trimming removed 0 bases from V and 7 bases from J, with 19 bases in between. This CDR3 contains 16 residues. As DNA, the CDR3 is TGTGCCAGCAGCGTAGGGGGGGGACTCAGAACGGTTGGCTACACCTTC. It specifies CASSVGGGLRTVGYTF.

Only a few counts were recorded for this clonotype. The CDR3: CAISGTGYYNEQFF. CDR3 DNA sequence: TGTGCCATCAGTGGGACAGGGTACTACAATGAGCAGTTCTTC. The chain carries TRBV10-3 and TRBJ2-1; 8 bases align to TRBD1. The junction had 2 bases not matched to a gene; V was cut back by 4 bases and J by 3 bases. The CDR3 runs to 14 residues. From germline, CDR1 is ENHRY and CDR2 SYGVKD.

This clonotype was observed many times. CDR3 bases: TGTGCCAGCAGCTTGGGACAGGGAGGGTCCAATGAGCAGTTCTTC. This gives the protein CASSLGQGGSNEQFF. This rearrangement joins TRBV7-8 to TRBJ2-1, with TRBD1 identical over 9 bases. The trim removed 3 bases at V and 6 bases at J, leaving 6 bases unmatched. The CDR3 consists of 15 residues. CDR1 is SGHVS, CDR2 FQNEAQ, per germline.